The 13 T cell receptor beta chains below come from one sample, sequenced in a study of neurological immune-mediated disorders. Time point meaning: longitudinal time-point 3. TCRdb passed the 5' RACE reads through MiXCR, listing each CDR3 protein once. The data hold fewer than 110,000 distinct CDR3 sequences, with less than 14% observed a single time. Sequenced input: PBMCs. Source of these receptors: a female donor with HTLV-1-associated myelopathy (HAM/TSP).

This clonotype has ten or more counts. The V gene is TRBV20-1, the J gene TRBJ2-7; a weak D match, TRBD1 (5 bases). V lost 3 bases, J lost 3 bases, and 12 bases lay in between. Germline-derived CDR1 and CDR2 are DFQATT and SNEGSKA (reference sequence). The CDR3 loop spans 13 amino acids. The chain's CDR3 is CSASRRGGYEQYF. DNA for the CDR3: TGCAGTGCTAGCCGAAGGGGCGGCTACGAGCAGTACTTC.

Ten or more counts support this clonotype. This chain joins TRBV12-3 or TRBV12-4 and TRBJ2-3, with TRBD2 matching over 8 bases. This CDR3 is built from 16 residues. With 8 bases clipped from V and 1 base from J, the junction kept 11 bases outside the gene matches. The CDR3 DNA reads TGTGCCAGCGAAAACGGGGGGGGAGGGGGCACAGATACGCAGTATTTT. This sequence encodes CASENGGGGGTDTQYF.

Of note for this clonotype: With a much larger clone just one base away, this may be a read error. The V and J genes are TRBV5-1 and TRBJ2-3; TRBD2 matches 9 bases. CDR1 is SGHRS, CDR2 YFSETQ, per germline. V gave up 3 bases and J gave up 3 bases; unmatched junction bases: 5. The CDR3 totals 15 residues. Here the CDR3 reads CASSYRLAVTDTQYF. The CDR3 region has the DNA TGCGCCAGCAGCTATAGACTAGCGGTGACAGATACGCAGTATTTT.

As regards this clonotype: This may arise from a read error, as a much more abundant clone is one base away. The chain's CDR3 is CATWGNSYEQYF. CDR3 bases: TGCGCTACCTGGGGGAACTCCTACGAGCAGTACTTC. This chain connects TRBV10-2 to TRBJ2-7; perhaps D is TRBD1 or TRBD2 (5 bases each). The CDR3 spans 12 residues. CDR1 and CDR2 (germline): WSHSY, SAAADI.

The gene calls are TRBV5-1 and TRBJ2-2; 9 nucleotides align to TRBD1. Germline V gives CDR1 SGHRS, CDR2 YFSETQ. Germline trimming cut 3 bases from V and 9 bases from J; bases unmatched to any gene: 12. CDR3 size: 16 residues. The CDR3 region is CASSSNTGGGGRELFF. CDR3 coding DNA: TGCGCCAGCAGCTCCAATACAGGGGGCGGAGGCAGGGAGCTGTTTTTT.

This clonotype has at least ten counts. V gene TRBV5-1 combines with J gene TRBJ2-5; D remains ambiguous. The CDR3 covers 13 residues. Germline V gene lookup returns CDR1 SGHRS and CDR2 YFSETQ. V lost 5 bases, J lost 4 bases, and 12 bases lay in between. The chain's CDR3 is CASSLQQIETQYF. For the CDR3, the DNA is TGCGCCAGCAGTTTACAGCAAATAGAGACCCAGTACTTC.

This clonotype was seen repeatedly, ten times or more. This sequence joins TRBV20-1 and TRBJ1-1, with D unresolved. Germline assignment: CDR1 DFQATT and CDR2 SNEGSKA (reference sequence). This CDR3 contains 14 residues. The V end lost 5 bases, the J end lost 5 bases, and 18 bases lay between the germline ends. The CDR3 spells CSAPEQNRGTEAFF. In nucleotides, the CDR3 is TGCAGTGCTCCTGAGCAGAACAGAGGGACTGAAGCTTTCTTT.

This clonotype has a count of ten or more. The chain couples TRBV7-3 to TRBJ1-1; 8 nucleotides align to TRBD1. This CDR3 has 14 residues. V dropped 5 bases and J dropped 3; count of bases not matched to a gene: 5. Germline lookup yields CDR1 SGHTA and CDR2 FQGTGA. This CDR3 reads CASSPQGGDTEAFF. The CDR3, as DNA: TGTGCCAGCAGCCCACAGGGGGGGGACACTGAAGCTTTCTTT.

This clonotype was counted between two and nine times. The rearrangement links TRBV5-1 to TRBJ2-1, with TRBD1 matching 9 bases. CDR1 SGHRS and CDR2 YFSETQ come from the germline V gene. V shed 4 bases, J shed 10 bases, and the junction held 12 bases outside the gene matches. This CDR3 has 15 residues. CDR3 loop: CASSIDRGSSREQFF. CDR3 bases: TGCGCCAGCAGCATAGACAGGGGGAGTTCGCGCGAGCAGTTCTTC.

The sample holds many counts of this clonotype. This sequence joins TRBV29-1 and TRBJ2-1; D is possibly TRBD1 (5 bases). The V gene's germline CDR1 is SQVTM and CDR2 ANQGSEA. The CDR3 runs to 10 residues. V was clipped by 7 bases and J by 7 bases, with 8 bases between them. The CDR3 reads CSGTWNEQFF. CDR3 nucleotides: TGCAGCGGGACATGGAATGAGCAGTTCTTC.

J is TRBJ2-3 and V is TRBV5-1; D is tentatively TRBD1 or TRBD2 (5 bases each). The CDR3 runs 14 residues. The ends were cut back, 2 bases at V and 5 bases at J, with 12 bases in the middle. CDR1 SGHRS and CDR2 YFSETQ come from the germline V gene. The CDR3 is CASSFGHGGDTQYF. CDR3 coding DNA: TGCGCCAGCAGCTTCGGACATGGGGGAGATACGCAGTATTTT.

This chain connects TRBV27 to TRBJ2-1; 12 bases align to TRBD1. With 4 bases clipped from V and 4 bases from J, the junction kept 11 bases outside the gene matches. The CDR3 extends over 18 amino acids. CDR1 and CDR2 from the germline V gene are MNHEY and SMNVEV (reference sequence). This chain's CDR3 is CASSWLGQGASEYNEQFF. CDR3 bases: TGTGCCAGCAGTTGGCTGGGACAGGGGGCTTCGGAGTACAATGAGCAGTTCTTC.

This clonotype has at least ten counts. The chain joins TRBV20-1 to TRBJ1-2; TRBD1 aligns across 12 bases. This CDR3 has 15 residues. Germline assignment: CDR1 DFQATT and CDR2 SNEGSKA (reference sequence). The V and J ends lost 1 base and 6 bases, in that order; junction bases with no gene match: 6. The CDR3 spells CSARVPGQGADGYTF. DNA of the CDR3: TGCAGTGCTAGAGTCCCGGGACAGGGGGCGGATGGCTACACCTTC.